Below, one TCR beta chain is given with its context. Its cognate antigen is unknown. TCR cDNA was made by 5'RACE template switching, adding a universal primer site and UMIs. MiXCR was run by TCRdb on the 5' RACE reads, yielding one entry per CDR3 protein. The sample shows hundreds of thousands of distinct CDR3 sequences, about 13% of them seen only once. This sample was included in a study of T cells after yellow fever vaccination. The overall study: Fractions low in cell number were prepared with SMART-Seq v4 Ultra Low Input. Study-wide points: Re-detected after boosting: most primary clones, around 97% of CD4 and under 90% of CD8.

Sequencing was performed on PBMCs, taken on the day of the yellow fever booster vaccination. This clonotype was sampled from a man aged 30 to 45 who received the YFV17D yellow fever vaccine.

The CDR3 here is CASRGRTGGTDTQYF. The CDR3, as DNA: TGTGCCAGCAGGGGGCGGACAGGGGGCACAGATACGCAGTATTTT. This chain joins TRBV2 and TRBJ2-3, with TRBD1 identical over 9 bases. The CDR3 runs 15 residues. The germline V gene has CDR1 SNHLY and CDR2 FYNNEI. With 6 bases clipped from V and 1 base from J, the junction kept 5 bases outside the gene matches. The full variable domain, with the rest looked up from reference TRBV2 and TRBJ2-3, is EPEVTQTPSHQVTQMGQEVILRCVPISNHLYFYWYRQILGQKVEFLVSFYNNEISEKSEIFDDQFSVERPDGSNFTLKIRSTKLEDSAMYFCASRGRTGGTDTQYFGPGTRLTVL.